Included here is one T cell receptor (beta chain) sequence, with context. This specimen belongs to a study of technical replicates of blood from a handful of donors. Germline CDR1 and CDR2: SGHAT and FQDESV (reference sequence). The CDR3 consists of 15 residues. V dropped 5 bases and J dropped 0 bases, with 14 bases sitting between them. Clones were sequenced by immunoSEQ multiplex PCR, and TCRdb holds only the in-frame ones, with some missing. The repertoire has 60,000 or so clones, 97% of them found once; the top ten carry over 0.15%. Sequencing used T cells isolated from PBMCs. The TCR was taken from a human donor in good health. This chain uses TRBV11-1 with TRBJ2-7, with a weak D call TRBD1 (6 bases). The CDR3 DNA is TGTGCCAGCAGCCGAGGGGGTTTTTACTCCTACGAGCAGTACTTC. Amino acids: CASSRGGFYSYEQYF.